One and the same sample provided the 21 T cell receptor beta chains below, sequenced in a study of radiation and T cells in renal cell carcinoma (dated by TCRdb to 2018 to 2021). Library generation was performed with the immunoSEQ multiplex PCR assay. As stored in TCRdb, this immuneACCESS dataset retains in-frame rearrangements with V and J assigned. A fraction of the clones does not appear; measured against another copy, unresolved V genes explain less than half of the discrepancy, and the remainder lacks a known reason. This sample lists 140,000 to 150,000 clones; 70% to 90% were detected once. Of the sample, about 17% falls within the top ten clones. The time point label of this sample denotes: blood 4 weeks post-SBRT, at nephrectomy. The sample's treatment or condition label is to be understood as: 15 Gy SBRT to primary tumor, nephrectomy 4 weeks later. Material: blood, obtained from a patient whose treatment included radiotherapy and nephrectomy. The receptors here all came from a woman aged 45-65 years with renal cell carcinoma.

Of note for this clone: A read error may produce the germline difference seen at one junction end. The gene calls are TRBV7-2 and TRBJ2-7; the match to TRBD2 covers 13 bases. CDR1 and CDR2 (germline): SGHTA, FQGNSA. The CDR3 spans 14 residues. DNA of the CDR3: TGTGCCAGCAGCTCAGGGACTAGCGGGGTCCTGGGTAACTTC. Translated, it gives CASSSGTSGVLGNF.

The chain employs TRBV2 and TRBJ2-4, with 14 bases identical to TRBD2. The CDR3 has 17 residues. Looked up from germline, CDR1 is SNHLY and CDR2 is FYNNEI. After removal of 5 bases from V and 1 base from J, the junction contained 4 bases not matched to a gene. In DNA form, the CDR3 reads TGTGCCAGCAGTTCCCGGACTAGCGGGAGGGCCAAAAACATTCAGTACTTC. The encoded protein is CASSSRTSGRAKNIQYF. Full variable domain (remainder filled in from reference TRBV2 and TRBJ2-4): EPEVTQTPSHQVTQMGQEVILRCVPISNHLYFYWYRQILGQKVEFLVSFYNNEISEKSEIFDDQFSVERPDGSNFTLKIRSTKLEDSAMYFCASSSRTSGRAKNIQYFGAGTRLSVL.

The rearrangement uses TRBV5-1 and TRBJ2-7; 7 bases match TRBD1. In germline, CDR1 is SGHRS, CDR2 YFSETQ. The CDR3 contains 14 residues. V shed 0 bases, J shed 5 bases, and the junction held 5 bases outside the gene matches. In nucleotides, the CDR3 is TGCGCCAGCAGCTTGGTACAGGGGACCAACGAGCAGTACTTC. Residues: CASSLVQGTNEQYF. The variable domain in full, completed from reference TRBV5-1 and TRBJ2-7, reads KAGVTQTPRYLIKTRGQQVTLSCSPISGHRSVSWYQQTPGQGLQFLFEYFSETQRNKGNFPGRFSGRQFSNSRSEMNVSTLELGDSALYLCASSLVQGTNEQYFGPGTRLTVT.

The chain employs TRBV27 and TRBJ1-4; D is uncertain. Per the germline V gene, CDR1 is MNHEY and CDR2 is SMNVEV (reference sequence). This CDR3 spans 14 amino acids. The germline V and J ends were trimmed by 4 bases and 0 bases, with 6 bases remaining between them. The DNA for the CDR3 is TGTGCCAGCAGTTCGGTCGCAACTAATGAAAAACTGTTTTTT. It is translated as CASSSVATNEKLFF.

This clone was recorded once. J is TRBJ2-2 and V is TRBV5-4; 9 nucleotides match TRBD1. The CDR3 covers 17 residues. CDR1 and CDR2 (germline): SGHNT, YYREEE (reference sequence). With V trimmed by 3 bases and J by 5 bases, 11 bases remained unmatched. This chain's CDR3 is CASSSPLGTGRTGELFF. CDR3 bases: TGTGCCAGCAGCTCGCCATTAGGGACAGGGAGGACCGGGGAGCTGTTTTTT.

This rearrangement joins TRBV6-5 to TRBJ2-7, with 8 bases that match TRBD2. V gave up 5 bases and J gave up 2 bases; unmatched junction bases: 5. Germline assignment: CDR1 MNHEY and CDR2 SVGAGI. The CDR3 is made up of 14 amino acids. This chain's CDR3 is CASSRLRGAYEQYF. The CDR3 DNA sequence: TGTGCCAGCAGTCGCCTGCGGGGGGCCTACGAGCAGTACTTC.

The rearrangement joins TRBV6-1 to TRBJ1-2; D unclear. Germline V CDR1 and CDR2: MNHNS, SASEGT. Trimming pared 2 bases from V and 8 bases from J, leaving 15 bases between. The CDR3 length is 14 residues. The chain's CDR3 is CASSETGWVGGYTF. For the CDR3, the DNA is TGTGCCAGCAGTGAAACGGGTTGGGTTGGGGGCTACACCTTC.

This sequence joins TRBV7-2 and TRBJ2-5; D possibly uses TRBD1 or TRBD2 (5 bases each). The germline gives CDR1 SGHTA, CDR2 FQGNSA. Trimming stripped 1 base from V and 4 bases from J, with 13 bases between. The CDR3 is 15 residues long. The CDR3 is CASSLEGTSGETQYF. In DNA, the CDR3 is TGTGCCAGCAGCTTAGAAGGGACGTCTGGAGAGACCCAGTACTTC. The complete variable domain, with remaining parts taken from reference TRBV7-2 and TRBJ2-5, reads GAGVSQSPSNKVTEKGKDVELRCDPISGHTALYWYRQSLGQGLEFLIYFQGNSAPDKSGLPSDRFSAERTGGSVSTLTIQRTQQEDSAVYLCASSLEGTSGETQYFGPGTRLLVL.

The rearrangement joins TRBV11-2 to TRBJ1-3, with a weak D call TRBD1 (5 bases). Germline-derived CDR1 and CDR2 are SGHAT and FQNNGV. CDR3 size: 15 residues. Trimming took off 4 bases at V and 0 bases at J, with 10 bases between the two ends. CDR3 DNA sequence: TGTGCCAGCAGCTCACAGGTTTTCTCTGGAAACACCATATATTTT. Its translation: CASSSQVFSGNTIYF. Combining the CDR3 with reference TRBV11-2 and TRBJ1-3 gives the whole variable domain EAGVAQSPRYKIIEKRQSVAFWCNPISGHATLYWYQQILGQGPKLLIQFQNNGVVDDSQLPKDRFSAERLKGVDSTLKIQPAKLEDSAVYLCASSSQVFSGNTIYFGEGSWLTVV.

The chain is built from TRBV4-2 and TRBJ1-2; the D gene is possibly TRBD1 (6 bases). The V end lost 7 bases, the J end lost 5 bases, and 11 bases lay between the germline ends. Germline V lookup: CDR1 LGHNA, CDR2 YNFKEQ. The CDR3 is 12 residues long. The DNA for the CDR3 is TGTGCCAGCACCGGGACATCATATGGCTACACCTTC. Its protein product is CASTGTSYGYTF.

As DNA, the CDR3 is TGTGCCAGCTCACTCGACGCGGGGGGGAGCACAGATACGCAGTATTTT. Its translation: CASSLDAGGSTDTQYF. The chain uses TRBV18 and TRBJ2-3; 9 nucleotides line up with TRBD2. Germline loops: CDR1 KGHSH, CDR2 LQKENI. After removal of 4 bases from V and 0 bases from J, the junction contained 5 bases not matched to a gene. The CDR3 runs 16 residues.

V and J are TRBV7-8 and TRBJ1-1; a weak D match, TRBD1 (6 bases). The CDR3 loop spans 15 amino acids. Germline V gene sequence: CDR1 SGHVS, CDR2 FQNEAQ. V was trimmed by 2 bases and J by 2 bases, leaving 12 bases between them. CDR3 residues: CASSLYEGGNTEAFF. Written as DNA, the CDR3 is TGTGCCAGCAGCTTATATGAAGGGGGTAACACTGAAGCTTTCTTT.

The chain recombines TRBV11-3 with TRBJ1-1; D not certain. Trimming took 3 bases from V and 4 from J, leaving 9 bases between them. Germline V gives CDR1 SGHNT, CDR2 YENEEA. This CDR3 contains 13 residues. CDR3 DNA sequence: TGTGCCAGCAGCTTTCAAGGTGCCACTGAAGCTTTCTTT. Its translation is CASSFQGATEAFF.

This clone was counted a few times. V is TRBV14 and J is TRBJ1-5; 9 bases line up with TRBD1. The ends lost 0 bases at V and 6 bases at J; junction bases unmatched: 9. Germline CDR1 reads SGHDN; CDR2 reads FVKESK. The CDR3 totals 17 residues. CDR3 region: CASSQDSTGTGSQPQHF. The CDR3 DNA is TGTGCCAGCAGCCAAGATAGTACCGGGACAGGGTCTCAGCCCCAGCATTTT.

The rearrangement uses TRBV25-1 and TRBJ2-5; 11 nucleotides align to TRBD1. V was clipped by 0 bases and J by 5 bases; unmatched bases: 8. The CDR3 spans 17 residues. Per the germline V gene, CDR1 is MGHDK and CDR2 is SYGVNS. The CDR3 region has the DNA TGTGCCAGCAGTGAATATTACGGACAGGGGGCTTGGGAGACCCAGTACTTC. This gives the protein CASSEYYGQGAWETQYF.

CDR3 amino acids: CASSLVKPLRDGTEDTQYF. DNA for the CDR3: TGTGCCAGCAGCTTAGTAAAACCGCTGCGGGACGGCACAGAAGATACGCAGTATTTT. The chain couples TRBV7-9 to TRBJ2-3; D perhaps matches TRBD2 (6 bases). The V gene lost 1 base and the J gene lost 5 bases, with 25 bases spanning the gap. The CDR3 runs 19 residues. Germline V gives CDR1 SEHNR, CDR2 FQNEAQ (reference sequence).

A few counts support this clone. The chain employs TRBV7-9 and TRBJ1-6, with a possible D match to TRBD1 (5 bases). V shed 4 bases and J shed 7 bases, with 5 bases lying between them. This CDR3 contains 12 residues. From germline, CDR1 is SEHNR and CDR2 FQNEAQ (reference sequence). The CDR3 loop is CASSSGNSPLHF. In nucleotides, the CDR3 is TGTGCCAGCAGCTCAGGGAATTCACCCCTCCACTTT.

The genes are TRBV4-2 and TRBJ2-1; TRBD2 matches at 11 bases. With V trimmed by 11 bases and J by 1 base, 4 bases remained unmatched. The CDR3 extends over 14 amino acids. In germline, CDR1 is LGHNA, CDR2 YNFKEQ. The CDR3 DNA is TGTGCCGGGGGACTAGCGGATTCCTACAATGAGCAGTTCTTC. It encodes CAGGLADSYNEQFF.

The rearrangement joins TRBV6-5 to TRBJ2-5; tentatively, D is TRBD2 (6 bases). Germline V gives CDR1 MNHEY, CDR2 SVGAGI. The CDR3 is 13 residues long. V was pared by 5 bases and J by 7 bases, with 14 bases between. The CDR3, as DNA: TGTGCCAGCAGTACAACATGGCGGGGGACCCAGTACTTC. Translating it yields CASSTTWRGTQYF.

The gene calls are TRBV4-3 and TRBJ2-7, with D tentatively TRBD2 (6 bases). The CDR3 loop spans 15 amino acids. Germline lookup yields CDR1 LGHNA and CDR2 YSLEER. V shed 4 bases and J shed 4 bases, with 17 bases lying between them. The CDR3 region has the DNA TGCGCCAGCAGCCCCACGGCGGGACCTCTGTACGAGCAGTACTTC. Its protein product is CASSPTAGPLYEQYF.

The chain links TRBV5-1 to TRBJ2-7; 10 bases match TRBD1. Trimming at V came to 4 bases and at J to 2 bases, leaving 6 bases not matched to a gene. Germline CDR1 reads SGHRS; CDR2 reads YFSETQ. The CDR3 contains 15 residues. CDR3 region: CASSPPGQGPYEQYF. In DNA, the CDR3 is TGCGCCAGCAGCCCCCCGGGACAGGGGCCCTACGAGCAGTACTTC.